This T cell receptor (beta chain) is drawn from a study of T-cell reconstitution after alpha-beta-depleted transplantation in children. Notes on the study in general: Reportedly, roughly two months post-transplant, alpha-beta T cells arose from several hundred expanded graft clones. Counts and diversity of T cells one year after transplant came mostly from newly produced T cells.

The library targeted TCRbeta and was prepared with unique molecular identifiers. Via MiXCR, TCRdb re-called the PCR reads, giving one row per CDR3 protein. Here the sample spans about 110,000 distinct CDR3 sequences, 9% to 12% being singletons. A note on this clonotype: The target antigen is unknown.

V lost 10 bases and J 2 bases, leaving 18 bases between the germline ends. The CDR3 contains 14 residues. Per germline, CDR1 SNHLY and CDR2 FYNNEI. The source material was PBMCs, sampled before TCRalphabeta/CD19-depleted stem cell transplant. The sequence derives from a boy under 10 years old with acute lymphoblastic leukemia, due to receive a stem cell transplant. The chain uses TRBV2 and TRBJ2-7; D not resolved. The CDR3 region is CATRPGPLPYEQYF. CDR3 nucleotide sequence: TGTGCCACCCGTCCGGGTCCCCTACCCTACGAGCAGTACTTC.